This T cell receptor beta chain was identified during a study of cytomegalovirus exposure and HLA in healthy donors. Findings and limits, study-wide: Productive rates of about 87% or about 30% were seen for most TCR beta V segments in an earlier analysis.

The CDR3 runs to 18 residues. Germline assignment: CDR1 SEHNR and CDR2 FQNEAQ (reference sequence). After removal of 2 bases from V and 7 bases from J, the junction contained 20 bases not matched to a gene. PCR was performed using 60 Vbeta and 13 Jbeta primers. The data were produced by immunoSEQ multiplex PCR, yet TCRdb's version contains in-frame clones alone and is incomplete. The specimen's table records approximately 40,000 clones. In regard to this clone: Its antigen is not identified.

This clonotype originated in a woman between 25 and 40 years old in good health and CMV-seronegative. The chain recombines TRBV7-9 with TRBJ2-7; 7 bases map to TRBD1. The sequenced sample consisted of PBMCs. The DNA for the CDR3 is TGTGCCAGCAGCTTAAGTGGGCCAAGGACAGGCATTATACAGGAGCAGTACTTC. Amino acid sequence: CASSLSGPRTGIIQEQYF.